The entry that follows covers one T cell receptor (beta chain) sequence. CDR1 is LNHDA and CDR2 is SQIVND in the germline V gene (reference sequence). Trimming took 6 bases from V and 2 from J; bases not matched to a gene: 13. The CDR3 extends over 16 amino acids. This specimen belongs to a study of blood T cell repertoires in COVID-19. Only in-frame clones appear in the TCRdb table, and some are missing; sequencing was by immunoSEQ multiplex PCR. The repertoire holds 300,000 to 350,000 clones, with approximately 85% as singletons. V is TRBV19 and J is TRBJ2-7; 7 bases fit TRBD1. What was sequenced was PBMCs or T cells enriched from blood (not recorded which). This TCR was recovered from a man aged 30-40 years who had recovered from COVID-19. CDR3 sequence: CASRLQGLTSTYEQYF. The DNA of the CDR3 is TGTGCCAGTAGACTACAGGGGCTCACCTCTACCTACGAGCAGTACTTC.